Sequencing of this T cell receptor (beta chain) was carried out in a study of OX40 agonist ivuxolimab in advanced cancers. As for the study in general: Averaging roughly 60 years in age, with a range of about 23 to 79, the cohort was around 83% male.

The method was immunoSEQ multiplex PCR; TCRdb's version includes in-frame clones alone and lacks a portion of them. The sample has 65,000 to 80,000 clones, 89% seen once. CDR1 is MNHEY, CDR2 SMNVEV, per germline (reference sequence). CDR3 length: 16 residues. The V gene lost 3 bases and the J gene lost 0 bases, with 13 bases spanning the gap. The receptor was isolated from an adult with an advanced solid tumor such as melanoma, head and neck, liver or kidney cancer. Sample: CD4+ or CD8+ T cells sorted from blood, taken in a trial of the OX40 agonist ivuxolimab. The chain links TRBV27 to TRBJ2-3; D might be TRBD2 (6 bases). The CDR3 here is CASSFSGVSSTDTQYF. DNA of the CDR3: TGTGCCAGCAGTTTTAGCGGAGTCTCGAGCACAGATACGCAGTATTTT.